A single sample gave rise to the 11 T cell receptor beta chains below, sequenced in a study of cytomegalovirus exposure and HLA in healthy donors. The primer mix had 60 Vbeta and 13 Jbeta primers. TCRdb's copy holds only in-frame clones and misses some; the assay was immunoSEQ multiplex PCR. The sample carries about 82,000 clones, roughly 80% recorded once. Sequenced input: PBMCs. The receptors were sampled from a man in his fifties in good health and CMV-seronegative.

The rearrangement joins TRBV5-4 to TRBJ2-5; 7 nucleotides line up with TRBD2. Per germline, CDR1 SGHNT and CDR2 YYREEE (reference sequence). This CDR3 has 16 residues. The V segment lost 0 bases and the J segment 5 bases; nucleotides outside the gene matches: 10. Here the CDR3 DNA reads TGTGCCAGCAGCTTGGCGGAAGGCGGGGGATGGGAGACCCAGTACTTC. Its protein is CASSLAEGGGWETQYF.

The table lists this clone with a few counts. CDR3 nucleotides: TGTGCCAGCAGTAAACAGGGGCTAAGGCAGCCCCAGCATTTT. It yields the protein CASSKQGLRQPQHF. The chain employs TRBV28 and TRBJ1-5, with 7 nucleotides matching TRBD1. Losses at the gene ends were 5 bases for V and 7 bases for J; bases not matched to a gene: 8. This CDR3 is built from 14 residues. The germline CDR1 and CDR2 sequences are MDHEN and SYDVKM. Filled out from reference TRBV28 and TRBJ1-5, the complete variable domain reads DVKVTQSSRYLVKRTGEKVFLECVQDMDHENMFWYRQDPGLGLRLIYFSYDVKMKEKGDIPEGYSVSREKKERFSLILESASTNQTSMYLCASSKQGLRQPQHFGDGTRLSIL.

This clone was seen a single time. This sequence joins TRBV19 and TRBJ1-4; no clear D gene. Germline V CDR1 and CDR2: LNHDA, SQIVND (reference sequence). The V end lost 7 bases, the J end lost 0 bases, and 9 bases lay between the germline ends. The CDR3 is 14 amino acids. Here the CDR3 reads CASTTHATNEKLFF. The CDR3 DNA is TGTGCCAGTACCACACACGCAACTAATGAAAAACTGTTTTTT.

In DNA, the CDR3 is TGTGCCAGCAGCGAGACCGGGACTAGCGGAAACAATGAGCAGTTCTTC. Protein product: CASSETGTSGNNEQFF. This sequence joins TRBV11-3 and TRBJ2-1; TRBD2 agrees at 11 bases. This CDR3 is built from 16 residues. Germline V gives CDR1 SGHNT, CDR2 YENEEA. V dropped 5 bases and J dropped 5; count of bases not matched to a gene: 8.

A word on this clone: Its ends do not fully match the called genes, so a read error is possible. This chain connects TRBV7-9 to TRBJ1-4; D gene unclear. The CDR3 length is 15 residues. Per germline, CDR1 SEHNR and CDR2 FQNEAQ (reference sequence). CDR3 amino acids: CSSSSQGGPNEKLFF. In nucleotides, the CDR3 is TGTTCCAGCAGCTCCCAAGGTGGGCCTAATGAAAAACTGTTTTTT.

The count of this clone is one. The chain links TRBV9 to TRBJ1-2; TRBD1 is a possible D gene (5 bases). CDR1 is SGDLS and CDR2 is YYNGEE in the germline V gene. This CDR3 has 14 amino acids. V lost 4 bases and J 8 bases, leaving 18 bases between the germline ends. The CDR3 DNA reads TGTGCCAGCAGCCCCCCCGGAGGGGTGAGCGGCTACACCTTC. It specifies CASSPPGGVSGYTF.

The rearrangement joins TRBV28 to TRBJ1-4; weak D call: TRBD1 (5 bases). Germline V gives CDR1 MDHEN, CDR2 SYDVKM. The CDR3 length is 14 residues. Trimming removed 2 bases from V and 8 bases from J, with 12 bases in between. Here the CDR3 DNA reads TGTGCCAGCAGTTTAGGCGGGGGGGAAGAAAAACTGTTTTTT. Its translation: CASSLGGGEEKLFF.

The chain combines TRBV18 with TRBJ2-7; TRBD1 might be the D (6 bases). V was trimmed by 3 bases and J by 6 bases, leaving 9 bases between them. The CDR3 spans 12 residues. Germline CDR1 is KGHSH and CDR2 is LQKENI. CDR3 DNA: TGTGCCAGCTCACCCAGGGGAGCCGAGCAGTACTTC. Amino acids: CASSPRGAEQYF.

This sequence joins TRBV2 and TRBJ2-1; 15 positions agree with TRBD2. V shed 6 bases and J 10 bases; nucleotides not matched to a gene: 10. The CDR3 spans 16 residues. CDR1 and CDR2 (germline): SNHLY, FYNNEI. The CDR3 sequence is CASSARTSGGAVEQFF. Written as DNA, the CDR3 is TGTGCCAGCAGCGCAAGGACTAGCGGGGGGGCGGTGGAGCAGTTCTTC.

The chain's CDR3 is CASSLASVNEQYF. In DNA form, the CDR3 reads TGTGCCAGCAGCTTGGCTTCGGTGAACGAGCAGTACTTC. The chain has TRBV5-5 and TRBJ2-7; D call uncertain. The CDR3 runs to 13 residues. With 0 bases removed from V and 5 bases from J, the gap between germline ends came to 9 bases. Germline-derived CDR1 and CDR2 are SGHKS and YYEKEE (reference sequence).

V gene TRBV5-8 combines with J gene TRBJ2-1; TRBD2 matches at 9 bases. This CDR3 comprises 14 residues. Germline V lookup: CDR1 SGHTS, CDR2 YDEGEE. J was trimmed by 9 bases and V by 1 base; bases with no gene match: 5. In DNA form, the CDR3 reads TGTGCCAGCAGCTTGCGCGGGGGGGCAGGTGAGCAGTTCTTC. Amino acids: CASSLRGGAGEQFF.